The TCR beta chain under discussion was sequenced for a study of PD-L1 blockade in urothelial cancer (dated by TCRdb to 2016 to 2017). Looking at the study overall: Therapy was started in the mid-2010s for all patients, and atezolizumab 1,200 mg was administered intravenously every 3 weeks. Pretreatment tumor samples and matched peripheral blood, collected serially before and after atezolizumab treatment, underwent TCR sequencing. Blood samples were analyzed at two time points: 3 weeks after treatment start (second dose) and 6 weeks after treatment start. Patients had an ECOG performance status of 0 or 1 and had received between 0 and 3 prior chemotherapy regimens. Some 29 patients had pretreatment blood TCR-seq, roughly 24 had at least one posttreatment blood collection, and roughly 24 had tumor TCR-seq. Blood samples gave a median of about 140,000 T cells and tens of thousands of unique TCRs, with a median clonality of 0.080. Durable clinical benefit meant progression-free survival longer than 6 months, and TCR features were also tested against progression-free and overall survival. An exploratory multi-omic analysis was conducted of the somatic, immune and clinical correlates of response to PD-L1 blockade with atezolizumab in urothelial cancer. Some ten patients reached durable clinical benefit, while 15 to 20 patients did not. About nine tenths of the roughly 30 patients were males with bladder-origin urothelial cancer, and about two thirds of the roughly 30 reported a prior smoking history. In the same patients, whole exome sequencing and RNA sequencing of pretreatment tumors were performed in addition to TCR sequencing.

Paper-wide results and their limitations: Greater expansion of tumor-associated TCR clones in peripheral blood 3 weeks after the start of treatment was observed in patients with durable benefit (n of about 22, p = 0.022). A pretreatment peripheral blood TCR clonality below the median was linked to improved progression-free and overall survival. Because of the small sample size (n of about 29) and the many exploratory analyses performed, the results are intended to be regarded as hypothesis-generating.

The cohort comprised more than 25 patients with locally advanced or metastatic urothelial carcinoma treated at Memorial Sloan Kettering on a trial protocol. Peripheral blood mononuclear cells were collected from each patient pretreatment and during treatment, giving between 1 and 8 total time points per patient. The Qiagen DNeasy Blood extraction kit was used to purify genomic DNA from total PBMCs and tumor samples. Collected pretreatment and during treatment, PBMCs were isolated and stored as previously described. Each PCR received spiked-in synthetic TCR analog templates so that absolute template abundance could be estimated from read counts. The immunoSEQ assay used bias-controlled V and J gene primers to amplify TCRbeta CDR3 regions from genomic DNA. Rearranged TCRbeta segments were sequenced at approximately 20X coverage. The authors' pipeline ran thus. Sequencing errors were corrected by clustering and CDR3s were annotated against IMGT to assign V, D and J genes. Only productive TCRbeta rearrangements were used in downstream analyses, excluding out-of-frame or stop-codon sequences. To compute clonality, Shannon entropy was normalized by the log of the number of unique productive sequences and then subtracted from one. Fisher's exact test with Benjamini-Hochberg correction, at a threshold of adjusted p below 0.01, was used to find clones that differed between time points or between blood and tumor. TCRdb took over this immuneACCESS table, retaining in-frame rearrangements with V and J assigned. Such tables are incomplete; in checked studies, under half of the missing clones stem from an unresolved V gene, and the remainder is unexplained. The V and J calls and clone size were taken over from that table, and D and trimming were inferred from the DNA. The sample yields about 45,000 clones; about 91% were counted once. 3% to 5% of the sample is in the top ten clones.

Concerning this clone: The specificity of this receptor is unknown. Per-nucleotide qualities are absent, and no much larger clonotype sits a single base away.

The source was PBMCs, collected around atezolizumab (anti-PD-L1) treatment. The receptor's source is a man older than 75 with urothelial cancer.

The bases are TGCGCCAGCAGCTTCCGACCTCCGGGACTAGCGGGGACAGATACGCAGTATTTT. This sequence encodes CASSFRPPGLAGTDTQYF. The chain links TRBV5-1 with TRBJ2-3; 13 bases in the junction line up with TRBD2. Per the germline V gene, SGHRS is the CDR1 and YFSETQ is the CDR2. V ends up 2 bases short and J 3 bases short, with an unmatched junction base count of 9. The CDR3 has 18 amino acids, counting the end cysteine and phenylalanine. The only DNA kept is the CDR3, 54 bases in frame from the first base.